These 31 T cell receptor beta chains came from one sample sequenced in a study of blood T cell repertoires in COVID-19. Libraries were prepared by immunoSEQ multiplex PCR; TCRdb keeps only in-frame clonotypes and omits some of them. The repertoire holds roughly 340,000 clones, with 87% as singletons. Specimen: peripheral blood. Source of these receptors: a woman in her 50s with COVID-19, enrolled during active disease.

V is TRBV2 and J is TRBJ2-7; D possibly corresponds to TRBD1 (6 bases). The V and J ends lost 8 bases and 0 bases respectively, with 11 bases between them. CDR3 length: 13 residues. Germline CDR1 SNHLY, CDR2 FYNNEI. The CDR3 region has the DNA TGTGCCAGCTGCCGGGACACCTCCTACGAGCAGTACTTC. Translated: CASCRDTSYEQYF.

This chain joins TRBV12-3 or TRBV12-4 and TRBJ2-7; TRBD1 matches 8 bases. The junction had 4 bases not matched to a gene; V was cut back by 5 bases and J by 4 bases. The CDR3 consists of 13 residues. The CDR3: CASSPGQGYEQYF. CDR3 DNA: TGTGCCAGCAGTCCAGGACAGGGTTACGAGCAGTACTTC.

The J gene is TRBJ2-1, the V gene TRBV3-1 (or the pseudogene TRBV3-2); 8 positions match TRBD2. This CDR3 spans 15 amino acids. In germline, CDR1 is LGHDT, CDR2 YNNKEL (reference sequence). Trimming cost V 5 bases and J 9 bases; bases outside gene matches: 12. This CDR3 is CASSYGTRLAAEQFF. The CDR3 bases are TGTGCCAGCAGCTACGGGACTAGGTTGGCCGCTGAGCAGTTCTTC.

V usage is TRBV7-3 and J usage is TRBJ2-7, with 8 bases matching TRBD1. The length of the CDR3 is 14 residues. Germline CDR1 is SGHTA and CDR2 is FQGTGA. V shed 5 bases and J 4 bases; nucleotides not matched to a gene: 7. The chain's CDR3 is CASSATGERYEQYF. For the CDR3, the DNA is TGTGCCAGCAGCGCGACAGGGGAGAGGTACGAGCAGTACTTC.

The rearrangement joins TRBV19 to TRBJ1-5; D gene unclear. This CDR3 has 14 residues. Trimming left V 3 bases short and J 2 bases short, with 8 bases between. Germline V CDR1 and CDR2: LNHDA, SQIVND (reference sequence). The CDR3 DNA is TGTGCCAGTAGTATTACTAAGGGCAATCAGCCCCAGCATTTT. Encoded protein: CASSITKGNQPQHF.

The chain joins TRBV11-1 to TRBJ2-1, with a tentative D call TRBD2 (6 bases). CDR1 and CDR2 from the germline V gene are SGHAT and FQDESV (reference sequence). Trimming took 8 bases from V and 10 from J, leaving 12 bases between them. The CDR3 contains 11 residues. The CDR3 protein is CASRGVFEQFF. In nucleotides, the CDR3 is TGTGCCAGCCGCGGGGTTTTCGAGCAGTTCTTC.

This clone was recorded once. This rearrangement joins TRBV10-3 to TRBJ1-1, with a weak D call TRBD1 (5 bases). CDR1 and CDR2 (germline): ENHRY, SYGVKD. This CDR3 region has 15 residues. V lost 0 bases, J lost 1 base, and 9 bases lay in between. The CDR3, as DNA: TGTGCCATCAGTGAGTCGGGGGGTAAGAACACTGAAGCTTTCTTT. This translates into CAISESGGKNTEAFF.

This sequence joins TRBV23-1 and TRBJ2-7; D is unclear. TRBV23-1 is filed as an ORF, its function uncertain. Trimming stripped 1 base from V and 1 base from J, with 14 bases between. This CDR3 has 16 residues. The CDR3 loop reads CASSQLPPAVSYEQYF. The CDR3 DNA is TGCGCCAGCAGTCAATTGCCACCGGCGGTGTCCTACGAGCAGTACTTC.

With regard to this clone: This same CDR3 is encoded by further DNA sequences in the sample. The chain links TRBV24-1 to TRBJ2-7; TRBD1 matches 10 bases. Germline values: CDR1 KGHDR, CDR2 SFDVKD. The trim removed 3 bases at V and 1 base at J, leaving 5 bases unmatched. The CDR3 spans 16 residues. CDR3 sequence (DNA): TGTGCCACCAGTGATGACCGGGACAGGGGTTCCTACGAGCAGTACTTC. This encodes CATSDDRDRGSYEQYF.

The J gene is TRBJ1-5, the V gene TRBV7-9; 9 bases are shared with TRBD1. This CDR3 has 16 residues. Germline CDR1 reads SEHNR; CDR2 reads FQNEAQ (reference sequence). The V gene end was trimmed by 5 bases and the J gene end by 3 bases; junction bases not matched to a gene: 8. In nucleotides, the CDR3 is TGTGCCAGCAGCCGTGGGGGACAGGGCGACAATCAGCCCCAGCATTTT. This gives the protein CASSRGGQGDNQPQHF.

The chain joins TRBV5-4 to TRBJ2-1; the match to TRBD2 covers 8 bases. After removal of 4 bases from V and 9 bases from J, the junction contained 12 bases not matched to a gene. Germline CDR1 and CDR2: SGHNT and YYREEE (reference sequence). CDR3 length: 15 amino acids. This chain's CDR3 is CASSPRGAGGGEQFF. The CDR3 DNA reads as TGTGCCAGCAGCCCTAGGGGGGCGGGAGGAGGTGAGCAGTTCTTC.

The chain carries TRBV28 and TRBJ2-4; the D gene is possibly TRBD2 (6 bases). Deletions cut 5 bases from V and 3 bases from J, with 11 bases between. This CDR3 has 14 residues. Per germline, CDR1 MDHEN and CDR2 SYDVKM. The CDR3 region is CASSPQGGKNIQYF. The DNA for the CDR3 is TGTGCCAGCAGTCCTCAGGGAGGCAAAAACATTCAGTACTTC.

The chain carries TRBV7-3 and TRBJ2-2; 7 bases align to TRBD1. There are 16 residues in the CDR3. Germline V gene lookup returns CDR1 SGHTA and CDR2 FQGTGA. J was trimmed by 0 bases and V by 1 base; bases with no gene match: 2. CDR3 coding DNA: TGTGCCAGCAGCTTAATCGACAGGGCGAACACCGGGGAGCTGTTTTTT. Amino acids: CASSLIDRANTGELFF.

The J gene is TRBJ1-1, the V gene TRBV5-1; 8 bases line up with TRBD1. Germline-derived CDR1 and CDR2 are SGHRS and YFSETQ. V gave up 6 bases and J gave up 1 base; unmatched junction bases: 8. This CDR3 spans 15 amino acids. CDR3 loop: CASTPQGGTNTEAFF. DNA for the CDR3: TGCGCCAGCACCCCACAGGGGGGGACGAACACTGAAGCTTTCTTT. Full variable domain (rest looked up from reference TRBV5-1 and TRBJ1-1): KAGVTQTPRYLIKTRGQQVTLSCSPISGHRSVSWYQQTPGQGLQFLFEYFSETQRNKGNFPGRFSGRQFSNSRSEMNVSTLELGDSALYLCASTPQGGTNTEAFFGQGTRLTVV.

This clone turned up a few times. The rearrangement links TRBV9 to TRBJ1-2, with 8 bases lining up with TRBD1. The CDR3 covers 14 residues. Germline V CDR1 and CDR2: SGDLS, YYNGEE. The trim removed 5 bases at V and 4 bases at J, leaving 7 bases unmatched. The CDR3 DNA is TGTGCCAGCAGGGATGAGACAGGGGCCTATGGCTACACCTTC. It translates to CASRDETGAYGYTF.

This clone came up once. The J gene is TRBJ2-5, the V gene TRBV11-2, with D perhaps TRBD2 (5 bases). There are 15 residues in the CDR3. From germline, CDR1 is SGHAT and CDR2 FQNNGV. V dropped 1 base and J dropped 2 bases, with 11 bases sitting between them. The CDR3, as DNA: TGTGCCAGCAGCTTAGTGGGGAGCAGACAAGAGACCCAGTACTTC. Protein product: CASSLVGSRQETQYF.

The rearrangement uses TRBV18 and TRBJ1-3; unclear D gene. The germline V gene has CDR1 KGHSH and CDR2 LQKENI. CDR3 length: 13 amino acids. V was trimmed by 6 bases and J by 4 bases, leaving 10 bases between them. CDR3 nucleotide sequence: TGTGCCAGCTCGACTTATTCAGGAAACACCATATATTTT. It yields the protein CASSTYSGNTIYF.

The chain employs TRBV29-1 and TRBJ1-1, with 7 bases aligning to TRBD1. Trimming removed 6 bases from V and 3 bases from J; junction bases left unmatched: 7. The CDR3 runs 13 residues. The germline V gene encodes CDR1 SQVTM and CDR2 ANQGSEA. CDR3 DNA sequence: TGCAGCGTCAGGGACAGAATTTACACTGAAGCTTTCTTT. Protein: CSVRDRIYTEAFF.

This clone was seen just once. The CDR3 nucleotides are TGTGCCTGGGGGACAGGGCTGTTTGGCTATGGCTACACCTTC. Translated: CAWGTGLFGYGYTF. The chain links TRBV30 to TRBJ1-2; 9 bases match TRBD1. The germline V gene has CDR1 GTSNPN and CDR2 SVGIG (reference sequence). The CDR3 length is 14 residues. The V and J ends lost 5 bases and 4 bases, in that order; junction bases with no gene match: 8.

This CDR3 is CASSEFSGLSTDTQYF. The CDR3 DNA sequence: TGTGCCAGCAGTGAATTTAGCGGCCTTAGCACAGATACGCAGTATTTT. This sequence joins TRBV25-1 and TRBJ2-3, with D possibly TRBD2 on 6 matching bases. V lost 1 base and J lost 0, with 11 bases in between. The CDR3 sequence is 16 residues long. The V gene's germline CDR1 is MGHDK and CDR2 SYGVNS.

The genes are TRBV25-1 and TRBJ1-2, with D perhaps matching TRBD1 (5 bases). CDR1 is MGHDK, CDR2 SYGVNS, per germline. Trimming pared 2 bases from V and 4 bases from J, leaving 17 bases between. This CDR3 region has 16 residues. The CDR3 region has the DNA TGTGCCAGCAGTGAAGGGGGAGCTGGGGGGAGCTATGGCTACACCTTC. This translates into CASSEGGAGGSYGYTF.

This chain connects TRBV24-1 to TRBJ2-1; tentatively, D is TRBD1 (5 bases). This CDR3 region has 13 residues. The germline V gene has CDR1 KGHDR and CDR2 SFDVKD. The ends were cut back, 4 bases at V and 4 bases at J, with 7 bases in the middle. The CDR3 protein is CATSETEYNEQFF. The CDR3 region has the DNA TGTGCCACCAGTGAGACAGAGTACAATGAGCAGTTCTTC.

This chain links TRBV14 with TRBJ1-2; D gene uncertain. There are 14 residues in the CDR3. Germline CDR1 SGHDN, CDR2 FVKESK. V gave up 1 base and J gave up 2 bases, with 8 bases separating them. CDR3 bases: TGTGCCAGCAGCCAAGTAGCGGGAAACTATGGCTACACCTTC. Its translation: CASSQVAGNYGYTF.

This chain joins TRBV19 and TRBJ2-7; possibly TRBD1 for D (5 bases). Between the trimmed V and J ends, which lost 5 bases and 7 bases, there was a span of 18 bases. Per the germline V gene, CDR1 is LNHDA and CDR2 is SQIVND (reference sequence). This CDR3 comprises 14 residues. The CDR3 nucleotides read TGTGCCAGTAGTCCCATAGGGGCTACTGCGGAGCAGTACTTC. Amino acids: CASSPIGATAEQYF.

V gene TRBV3-1 (or the pseudogene TRBV3-2) combines with J gene TRBJ2-7; weak D call: TRBD2 (5 bases). V was trimmed by 2 bases and J by 6 bases, leaving 14 bases between them. Looked up from germline, CDR1 is LGHDT and CDR2 is YNNKEL (reference sequence). This CDR3 has 14 amino acids. The CDR3 sequence: CASSQPGRGGEQYF. The CDR3 DNA sequence: TGTGCCAGCAGCCAACCCGGAAGAGGAGGCGAGCAGTACTTC.

The chain recombines TRBV6-5 with TRBJ2-7; 7 nucleotides align to TRBD1. Germline V CDR1 and CDR2: MNHEY, SVGAGI. CDR3 length equals 12 residues. The ends lost 10 bases at V and 2 bases at J; junction bases unmatched: 5. In DNA, the CDR3 is TGTGCCACGGGCAGGGGGACCTACGAGCAGTACTTC. Its protein product is CATGRGTYEQYF.

This clone appeared a few times. The gene calls are TRBV19 and TRBJ1-5; TRBD1 agrees at 7 bases. V lost 5 bases to trimming and J lost 2 bases; unmatched junction nucleotides: 6. This CDR3 spans 15 amino acids. Looked up from germline, CDR1 is LNHDA and CDR2 is SQIVND (reference sequence). Here the CDR3 reads CASSSTGYGNQPQHF. As DNA, the CDR3 is TGTGCCAGTAGTTCGACAGGGTATGGCAATCAGCCCCAGCATTTT.

The gene calls are TRBV19 and TRBJ2-5; 7 bases map to TRBD1. The germline V gene has CDR1 LNHDA and CDR2 SQIVND (reference sequence). The CDR3 runs 15 residues. The ends lost 4 bases at V and 0 bases at J; junction bases unmatched: 5. DNA for the CDR3: TGTGCCAGTAGTAGGTTCACAGGGGACCAAGAGACCCAGTACTTC. Translated, it gives CASSRFTGDQETQYF.

The chain is built from TRBV28 and TRBJ2-7, with D possibly matching TRBD2 (6 bases). Trimming left V 5 bases short and J 3 bases short, with 14 bases between. Germline lookup yields CDR1 MDHEN and CDR2 SYDVKM. This CDR3 comprises 14 residues. CDR3 residues: CASSPPGEGYEQYF. The DNA of the CDR3 is TGTGCCAGCAGTCCCCCGGGAGAAGGCTACGAGCAGTACTTC. The full variable domain, completed using reference TRBV28 and TRBJ2-7, is DVKVTQSSRYLVKRTGEKVFLECVQDMDHENMFWYRQDPGLGLRLIYFSYDVKMKEKGDIPEGYSVSREKKERFSLILESASTNQTSMYLCASSPPGEGYEQYFGPGTRLTVT.

A single count supports this clone. V usage is TRBV7-9 and J usage is TRBJ1-1; D is undetermined. Trimming stripped 1 base from V and 0 bases from J, with 9 bases between. The germline V gene has CDR1 SEHNR and CDR2 FQNEAQ (reference sequence). The CDR3 length is 15 residues. The CDR3 DNA is TGTGCCAGCAGCTTAGGACAAGTGTTGAACACTGAAGCTTTCTTT. Its translation is CASSLGQVLNTEAFF.

The chain has TRBV24-1 and TRBJ2-3, with TRBD1 identical over 11 bases. Germline V lookup: CDR1 KGHDR, CDR2 SFDVKD. The length of the CDR3 is 15 residues. Trimming removed 5 bases from V and 7 bases from J; junction bases left unmatched: 7. The CDR3, as DNA: TGTGCCACCAGTGCCGCCGGGACAGGGGGGAATACGCAGTATTTT. Protein: CATSAAGTGGNTQYF.